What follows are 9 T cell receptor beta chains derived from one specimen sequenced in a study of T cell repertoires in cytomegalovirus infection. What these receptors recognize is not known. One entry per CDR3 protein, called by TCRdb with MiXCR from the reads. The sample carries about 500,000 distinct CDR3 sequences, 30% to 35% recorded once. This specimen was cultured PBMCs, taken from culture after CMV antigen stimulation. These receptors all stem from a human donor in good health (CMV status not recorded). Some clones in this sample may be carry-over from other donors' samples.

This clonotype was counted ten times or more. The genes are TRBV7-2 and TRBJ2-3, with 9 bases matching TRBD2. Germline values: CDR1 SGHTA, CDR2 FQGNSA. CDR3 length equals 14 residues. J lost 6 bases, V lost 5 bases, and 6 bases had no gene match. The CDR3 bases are TGTGCCAGCAGCGTCCGACTAGCGGAGGATACGCAGTATTTT. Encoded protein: CASSVRLAEDTQYF.

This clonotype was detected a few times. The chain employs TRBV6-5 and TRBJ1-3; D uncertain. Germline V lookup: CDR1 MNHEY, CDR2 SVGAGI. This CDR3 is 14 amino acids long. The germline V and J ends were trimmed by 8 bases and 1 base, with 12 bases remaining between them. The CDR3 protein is CASRVSRSGNTIYF. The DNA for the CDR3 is TGTGCCAGCCGAGTATCGCGATCTGGAAACACCATATATTTT.

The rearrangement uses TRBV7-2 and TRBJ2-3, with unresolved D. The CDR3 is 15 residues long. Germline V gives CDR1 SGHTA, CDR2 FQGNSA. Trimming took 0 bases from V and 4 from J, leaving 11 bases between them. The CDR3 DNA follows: TGTGCCAGCAGCTTAGCGCGGATAACTCCAGATACGCAGTATTTT. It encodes CASSLARITPDTQYF.

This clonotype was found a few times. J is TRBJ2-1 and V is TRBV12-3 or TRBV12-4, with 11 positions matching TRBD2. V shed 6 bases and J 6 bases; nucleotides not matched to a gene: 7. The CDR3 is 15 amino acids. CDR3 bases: TGTGCCAGCAGAGCCGGGACTAGCGGACGCAATGAGCAGTTCTTC. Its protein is CASRAGTSGRNEQFF.

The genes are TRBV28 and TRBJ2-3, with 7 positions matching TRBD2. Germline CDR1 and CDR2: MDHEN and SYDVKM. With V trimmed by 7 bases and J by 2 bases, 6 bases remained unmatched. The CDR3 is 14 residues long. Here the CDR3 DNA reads TGTGCCAGCACGGAGCGGGGTATCACAGATACGCAGTATTTT. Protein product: CASTERGITDTQYF.

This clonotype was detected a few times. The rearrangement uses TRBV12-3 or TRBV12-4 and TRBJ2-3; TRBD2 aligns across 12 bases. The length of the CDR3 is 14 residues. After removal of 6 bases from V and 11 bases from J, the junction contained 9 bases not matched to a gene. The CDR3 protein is CASRKSLAGGRQYF. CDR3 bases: TGTGCCAGCAGGAAAAGCCTAGCGGGAGGGCGGCAGTATTTT.

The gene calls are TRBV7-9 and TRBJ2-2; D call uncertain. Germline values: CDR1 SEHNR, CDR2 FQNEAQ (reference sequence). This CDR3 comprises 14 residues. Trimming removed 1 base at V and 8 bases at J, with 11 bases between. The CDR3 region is CASSLEDRFGELFF. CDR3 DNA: TGTGCCAGCAGCTTAGAAGATAGGTTTGGGGAGCTGTTTTTT.

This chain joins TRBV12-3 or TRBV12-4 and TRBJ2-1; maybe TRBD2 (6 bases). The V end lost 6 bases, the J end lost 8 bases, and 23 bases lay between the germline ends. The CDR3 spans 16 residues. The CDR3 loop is CASSRGVAVLSDEQFF. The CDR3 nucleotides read TGTGCCAGCAGCCGCGGGGTGGCGGTCCTTTCCGATGAGCAGTTCTTC.

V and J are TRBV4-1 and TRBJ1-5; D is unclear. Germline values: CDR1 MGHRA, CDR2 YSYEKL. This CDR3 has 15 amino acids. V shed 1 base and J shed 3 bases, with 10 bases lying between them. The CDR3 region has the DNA TGCGCCAGCAGCCAAGGTGGCGGAAACAATCAGCCCCAGCATTTT. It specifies CASSQGGGNNQPQHF.